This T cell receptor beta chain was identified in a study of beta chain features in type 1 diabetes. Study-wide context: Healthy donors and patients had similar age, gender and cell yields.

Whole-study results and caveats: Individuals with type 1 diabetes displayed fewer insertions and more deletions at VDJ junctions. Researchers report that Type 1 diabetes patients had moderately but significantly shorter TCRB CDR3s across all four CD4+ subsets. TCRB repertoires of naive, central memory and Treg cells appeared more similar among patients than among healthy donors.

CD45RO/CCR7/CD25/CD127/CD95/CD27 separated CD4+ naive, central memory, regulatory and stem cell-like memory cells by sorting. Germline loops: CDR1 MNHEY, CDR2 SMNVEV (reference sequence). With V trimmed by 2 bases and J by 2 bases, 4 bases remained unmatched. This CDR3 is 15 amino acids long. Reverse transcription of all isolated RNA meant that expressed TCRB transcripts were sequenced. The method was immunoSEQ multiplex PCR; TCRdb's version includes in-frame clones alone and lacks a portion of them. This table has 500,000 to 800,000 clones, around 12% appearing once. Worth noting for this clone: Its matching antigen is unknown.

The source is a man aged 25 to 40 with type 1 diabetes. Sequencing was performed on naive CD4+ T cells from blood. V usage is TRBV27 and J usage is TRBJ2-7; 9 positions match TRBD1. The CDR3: CASSLQGQGAYEQYF. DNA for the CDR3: TGTGCCAGCAGTTTACAGGGACAGGGTGCCTACGAGCAGTACTTC.